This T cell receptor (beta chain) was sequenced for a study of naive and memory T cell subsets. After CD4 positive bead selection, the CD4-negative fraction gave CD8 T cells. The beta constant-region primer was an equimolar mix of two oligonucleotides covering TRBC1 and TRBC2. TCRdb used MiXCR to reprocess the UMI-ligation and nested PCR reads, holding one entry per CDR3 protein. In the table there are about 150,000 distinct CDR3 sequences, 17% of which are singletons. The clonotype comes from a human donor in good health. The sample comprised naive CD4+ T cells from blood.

In DNA form, the CDR3 reads TGTGCCATCAGCCTAAAGCCAGGGGGCGCGAGACTAGCGGGAGTTGGGGAGCTGTTTTTT. Amino acid sequence: CAISLKPGGARLAGVGELFF. V usage is TRBV10-3 and J usage is TRBJ2-2; 12 positions agree with TRBD2. Trimming removed 6 bases from V and 8 bases from J; junction bases left unmatched: 22. Germline V lookup: CDR1 ENHRY, CDR2 SYGVKD. CDR3 size: 20 residues.